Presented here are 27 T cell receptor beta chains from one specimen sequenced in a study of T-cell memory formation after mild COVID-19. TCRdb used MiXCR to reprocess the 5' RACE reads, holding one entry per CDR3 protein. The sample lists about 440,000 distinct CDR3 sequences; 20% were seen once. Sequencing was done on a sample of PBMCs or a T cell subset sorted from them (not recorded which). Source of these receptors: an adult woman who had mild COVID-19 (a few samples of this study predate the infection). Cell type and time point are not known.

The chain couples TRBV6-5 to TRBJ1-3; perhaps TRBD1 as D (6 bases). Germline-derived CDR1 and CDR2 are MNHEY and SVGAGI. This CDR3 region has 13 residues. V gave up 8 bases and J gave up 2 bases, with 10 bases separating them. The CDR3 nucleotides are TGTGCCAGCGCCCAGGGGACTGGAAACACCATATATTTT. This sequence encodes CASAQGTGNTIYF.

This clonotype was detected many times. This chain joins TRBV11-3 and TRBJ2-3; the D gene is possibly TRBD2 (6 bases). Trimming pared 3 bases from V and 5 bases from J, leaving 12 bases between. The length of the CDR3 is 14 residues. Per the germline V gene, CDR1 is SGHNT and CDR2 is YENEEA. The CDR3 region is CASSFVGSVDTQYF. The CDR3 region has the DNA TGTGCCAGCAGCTTCGTCGGGAGTGTAGATACGCAGTATTTT.

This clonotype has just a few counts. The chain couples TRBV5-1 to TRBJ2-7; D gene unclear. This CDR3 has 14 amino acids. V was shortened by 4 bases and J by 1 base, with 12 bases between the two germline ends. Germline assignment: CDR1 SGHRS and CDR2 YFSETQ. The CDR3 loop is CASSLGIGSYEQYF. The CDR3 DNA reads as TGCGCCAGCAGCCTAGGTATCGGGTCCTACGAGCAGTACTTC.

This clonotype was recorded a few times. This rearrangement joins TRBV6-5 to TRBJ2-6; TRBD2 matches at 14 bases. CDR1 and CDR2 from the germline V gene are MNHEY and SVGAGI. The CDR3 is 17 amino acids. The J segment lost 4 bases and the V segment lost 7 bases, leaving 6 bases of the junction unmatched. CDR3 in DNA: TGTGCCAGCACCCCGACTAGCGGGAGGGACGGGGCCAACGTCCTGACTTTC. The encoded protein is CASTPTSGRDGANVLTF.

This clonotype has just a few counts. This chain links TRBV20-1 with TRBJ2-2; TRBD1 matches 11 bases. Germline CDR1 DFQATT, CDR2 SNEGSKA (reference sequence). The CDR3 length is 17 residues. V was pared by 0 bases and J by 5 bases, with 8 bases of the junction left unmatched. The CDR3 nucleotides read TGCAGTGCTAGAGATATCTTAGGACAGGGGGCGACCGGGGAGCTGTTTTTT. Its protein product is CSARDILGQGATGELFF.

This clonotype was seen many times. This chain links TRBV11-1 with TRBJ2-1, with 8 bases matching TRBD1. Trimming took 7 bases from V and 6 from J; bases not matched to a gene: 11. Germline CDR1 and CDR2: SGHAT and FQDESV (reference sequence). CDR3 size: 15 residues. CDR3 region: CASNRDRSHSNEQFF. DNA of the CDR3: TGTGCCAGCAATCGGGACAGGTCACATTCCAATGAGCAGTTCTTC.

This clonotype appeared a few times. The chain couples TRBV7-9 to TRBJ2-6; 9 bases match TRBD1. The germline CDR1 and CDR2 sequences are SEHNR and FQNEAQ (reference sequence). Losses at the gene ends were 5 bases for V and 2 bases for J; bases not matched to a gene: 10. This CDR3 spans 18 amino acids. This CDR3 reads CASSQGGTGYAGANVLTF. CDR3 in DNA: TGTGCCAGCAGCCAGGGCGGGACAGGGTACGCTGGGGCCAACGTCCTGACTTTC.

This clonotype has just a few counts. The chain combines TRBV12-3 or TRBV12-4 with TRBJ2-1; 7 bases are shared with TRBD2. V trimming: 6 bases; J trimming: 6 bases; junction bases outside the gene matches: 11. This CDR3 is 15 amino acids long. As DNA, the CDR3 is TGTGCCAGCAGGGGGGACTATCTACCGAGCAATGAGCAGTTCTTC. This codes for CASRGDYLPSNEQFF.

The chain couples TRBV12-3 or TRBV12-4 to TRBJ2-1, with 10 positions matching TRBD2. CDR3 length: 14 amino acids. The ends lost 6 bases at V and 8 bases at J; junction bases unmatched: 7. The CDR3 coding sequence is TGTGCCAGCAGCCCTAGCGGGGGACGGGATGAGCAGTTCTTC. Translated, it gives CASSPSGGRDEQFF.

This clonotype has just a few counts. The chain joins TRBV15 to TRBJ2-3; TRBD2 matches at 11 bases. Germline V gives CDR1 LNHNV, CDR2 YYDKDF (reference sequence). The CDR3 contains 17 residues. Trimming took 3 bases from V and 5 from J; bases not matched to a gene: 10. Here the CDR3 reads CATSRAGLAEILDTQYF. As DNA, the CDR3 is TGTGCCACCAGCAGGGCGGGACTAGCGGAAATCCTAGATACGCAGTATTTT. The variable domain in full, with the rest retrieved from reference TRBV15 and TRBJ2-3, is DAMVIQNPRYQVTQFGKPVTLSCSQTLNHNVMYWYQQKSSQAPKLLFHYYDKDFNNEADTPDNFQSRRPNTSFCFLDIRSPGLGDTAMYLCATSRAGLAEILDTQYFGPGTRLTVL.

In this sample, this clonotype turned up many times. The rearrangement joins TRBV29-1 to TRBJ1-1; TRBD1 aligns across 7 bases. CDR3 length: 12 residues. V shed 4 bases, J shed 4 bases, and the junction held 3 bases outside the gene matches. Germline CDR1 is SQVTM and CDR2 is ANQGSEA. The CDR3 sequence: CSVVRDSTEAFF. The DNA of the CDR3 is TGCAGCGTTGTTAGGGACAGCACTGAAGCTTTCTTT.

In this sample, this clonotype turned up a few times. The CDR3 region is CASARENTGELFF. The CDR3 nucleotides read TGTGCCAGCGCTCGGGAGAACACCGGGGAGCTGTTTTTT. The chain joins TRBV7-3 to TRBJ2-2; a possible D gene is TRBD2 (5 bases). V gave up 8 bases and J gave up 1 base, with 8 bases separating them. This CDR3 has 13 amino acids. Germline CDR1 reads SGHTA; CDR2 reads FQGTGA.

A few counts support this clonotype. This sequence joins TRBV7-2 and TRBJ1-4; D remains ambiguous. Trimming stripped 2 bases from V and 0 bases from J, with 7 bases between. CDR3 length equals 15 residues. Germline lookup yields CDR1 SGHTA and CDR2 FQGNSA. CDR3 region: CASSLTSATNEKLFF. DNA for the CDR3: TGTGCCAGCAGCTTAACCAGCGCAACTAATGAAAAACTGTTTTTT.

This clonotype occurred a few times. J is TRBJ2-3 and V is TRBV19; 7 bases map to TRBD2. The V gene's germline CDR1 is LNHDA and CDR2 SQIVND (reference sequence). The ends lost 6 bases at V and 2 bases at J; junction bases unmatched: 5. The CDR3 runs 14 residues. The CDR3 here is CASSRGGDTDTQYF. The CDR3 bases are TGTGCCAGTAGCCGCGGGGGAGACACAGATACGCAGTATTTT.

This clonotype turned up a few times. CDR3 sequence: CASSPRQAQETQYF. The CDR3 region has the DNA TGTGCCAGCTCACCCCGACAGGCCCAAGAGACCCAGTACTTC. This chain uses TRBV18 with TRBJ2-5; perhaps TRBD1 as D (6 bases). Germline V gene sequence: CDR1 KGHSH, CDR2 LQKENI. The CDR3 contains 14 residues. V was clipped by 3 bases and J by 1 base, with 9 bases between them.

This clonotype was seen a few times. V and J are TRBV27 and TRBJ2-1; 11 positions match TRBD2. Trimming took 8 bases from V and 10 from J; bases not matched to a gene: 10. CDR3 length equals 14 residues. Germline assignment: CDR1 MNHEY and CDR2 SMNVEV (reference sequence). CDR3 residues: CASGYSGGAGEQFF. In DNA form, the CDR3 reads TGTGCCAGCGGCTATAGCGGGGGGGCCGGGGAGCAGTTCTTC.

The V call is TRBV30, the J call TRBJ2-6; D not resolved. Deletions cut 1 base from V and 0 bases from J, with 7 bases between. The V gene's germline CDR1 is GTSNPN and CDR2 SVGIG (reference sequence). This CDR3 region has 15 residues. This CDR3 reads CAWSELSSGANVLTF. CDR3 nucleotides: TGTGCCTGGAGTGAGCTGAGCTCTGGGGCCAACGTCCTGACTTTC.

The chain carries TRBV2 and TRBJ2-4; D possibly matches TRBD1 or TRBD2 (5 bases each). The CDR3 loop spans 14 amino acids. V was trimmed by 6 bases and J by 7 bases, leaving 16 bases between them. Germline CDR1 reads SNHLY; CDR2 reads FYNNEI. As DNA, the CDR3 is TGTGCCAGCAGGGGGTTCGGTGAGGGGAACATTCAGTACTTC. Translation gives CASRGFGEGNIQYF.

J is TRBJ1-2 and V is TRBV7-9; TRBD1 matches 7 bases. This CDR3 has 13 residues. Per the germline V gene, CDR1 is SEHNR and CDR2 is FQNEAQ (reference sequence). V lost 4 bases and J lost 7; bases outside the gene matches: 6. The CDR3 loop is CASSSPDRAGYTF. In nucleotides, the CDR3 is TGTGCCAGCAGCTCGCCCGACAGGGCTGGCTACACCTTC. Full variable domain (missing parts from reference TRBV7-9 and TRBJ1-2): DTGVSQNPRHKITKRGQNVTFRCDPISEHNRLYWYRQTLGQGPEFLTYFQNEAQLEKSRLLSDRFSAERPKGSFSTLEIQRTEQGDSAMYLCASSSPDRAGYTFGSGTRLTVV.

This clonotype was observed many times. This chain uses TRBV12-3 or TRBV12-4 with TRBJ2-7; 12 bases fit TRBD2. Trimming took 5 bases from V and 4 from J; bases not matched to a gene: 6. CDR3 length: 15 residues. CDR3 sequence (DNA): TGTGCCAGCAGTCTCCTAGCGGGAGGGGGTTACGAGCAGTACTTC. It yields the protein CASSLLAGGGYEQYF.

In DNA form, the CDR3 reads TGTGCCAGCAGTGAAAATCTTGGCTACACCTTC. As protein: CASSENLGYTF. This rearrangement joins TRBV2 to TRBJ1-2; D is uncertain. Germline CDR1 reads SNHLY; CDR2 reads FYNNEI. The ends were cut back, 2 bases at V and 7 bases at J, with 5 bases in the middle. CDR3 length: 11 amino acids.

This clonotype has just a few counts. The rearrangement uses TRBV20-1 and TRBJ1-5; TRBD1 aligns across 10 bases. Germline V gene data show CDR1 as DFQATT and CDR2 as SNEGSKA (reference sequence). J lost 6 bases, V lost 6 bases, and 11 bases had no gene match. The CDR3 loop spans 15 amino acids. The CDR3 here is CSASPGTGESQPQHF. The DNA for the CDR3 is TGCAGTGCCAGCCCCGGGACAGGGGAAAGTCAGCCCCAGCATTTT.

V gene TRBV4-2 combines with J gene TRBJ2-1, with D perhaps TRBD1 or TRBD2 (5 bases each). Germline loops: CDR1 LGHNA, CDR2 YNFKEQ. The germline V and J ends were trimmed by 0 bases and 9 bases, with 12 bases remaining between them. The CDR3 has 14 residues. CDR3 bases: TGTGCCAGCAGCCAAGAGATGATCGGGGCTGAGCAGTTCTTC. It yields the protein CASSQEMIGAEQFF.

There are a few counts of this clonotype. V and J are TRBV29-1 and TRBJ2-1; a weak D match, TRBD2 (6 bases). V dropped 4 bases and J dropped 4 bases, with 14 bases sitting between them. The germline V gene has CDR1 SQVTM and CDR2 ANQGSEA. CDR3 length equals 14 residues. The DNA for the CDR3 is TGCAGCGTTGGTTTTACGGGAGTATACAATGAGCAGTTCTTC. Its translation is CSVGFTGVYNEQFF.

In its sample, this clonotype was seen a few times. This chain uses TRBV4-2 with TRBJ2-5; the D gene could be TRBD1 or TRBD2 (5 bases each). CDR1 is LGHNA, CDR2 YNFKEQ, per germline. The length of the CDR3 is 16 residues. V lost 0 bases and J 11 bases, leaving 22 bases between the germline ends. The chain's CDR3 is CASSQDQGLGGRLQYF. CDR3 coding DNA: TGTGCCAGCAGCCAAGACCAGGGTTTAGGAGGCAGACTTCAGTACTTC.

CDR3 sequence reads: CASIAVLGQGGTEAFF. CDR3 DNA: TGTGCCAGCATCGCTGTTCTGGGGCAGGGGGGCACTGAAGCTTTCTTT. The rearrangement joins TRBV7-9 to TRBJ1-1; 7 bases fit TRBD1. V was clipped by 7 bases and J by 4 bases; unmatched bases: 15. The CDR3 runs to 16 residues. Germline assignment: CDR1 SEHNR and CDR2 FQNEAQ (reference sequence).

The CDR3 DNA reads TGCAGTGCTAGGAGGCCGGGACTAGTAAACACCGGGGAGCTGTTTTTT. Protein product: CSARRPGLVNTGELFF. The chain couples TRBV20-1 to TRBJ2-2; 8 bases agree with TRBD2. V lost 3 bases to trimming and J lost 2 bases; unmatched junction nucleotides: 8. CDR3 length equals 16 residues. The germline gives CDR1 DFQATT, CDR2 SNEGSKA (reference sequence).